The entry that follows covers one T cell receptor beta chain sequence. Its specificity is unknown. The data were taken from a study of T cells after yellow fever vaccination. Across the whole study: Low-cell-number fractions were prepared with SMART-Seq v4 Ultra Low Input. The study, taken as a whole, reports: After the booster, approximately 95% of CD4 and roughly nine tenths of CD8 primary-response clones were re-detected.

The CDR3 consists of 13 residues. With 4 bases removed from V and 4 bases from J, the gap between germline ends came to 14 bases. CDR1 is SQVTM, CDR2 ANQGSEA, per germline. TCRdb re-called the 5' RACE reads through MiXCR, storing one row per CDR3 protein. The sample comprises a few hundred thousand distinct CDR3 sequences, 3.5% to 4.5% of which are singletons, and roughly 21% rests with the top ten. Sequenced here: PBMCs, sampled 15 days after the yellow fever booster vaccination. This chain joins TRBV29-1 and TRBJ2-7; D is undetermined. The TCR was taken from a man in his late teens or twenties who received the YFV17D yellow fever vaccine. The CDR3, as DNA: TGCAGCGTTGTATTATTCGGCAGTTACGAGCAGTACGTC. Translation gives CSVVLFGSYEQYV.